The 9 T cell receptor beta chains in this list originate from one sample, sequenced in a study of cytomegalovirus exposure and HLA in healthy donors. With 60 Vbeta and 13 Jbeta primers, the PCR was carried out. Assay: immunoSEQ multiplex PCR; the TCRdb copy retains only in-frame clones and omits some. The repertoire holds 200,000 to 250,000 clones, with approximately 83% as singletons. Material: PBMCs. The receptors stem from a boy between 2 and 10 years old in good health and CMV-seronegative.

V usage is TRBV7-2 and J usage is TRBJ2-3; D call uncertain. The V end was cut by 2 bases, the J end by 5 bases, with 14 bases between. The length of the CDR3 is 15 residues. Germline V gene sequence: CDR1 SGHTA, CDR2 FQGNSA. The CDR3 DNA reads TGTGCCAGCAGCTTAATAGTCGGCTCGGGAGATACGCAGTATTTT. Protein product: CASSLIVGSGDTQYF.

This rearrangement joins TRBV6-1 to TRBJ1-2, with 7 bases matching TRBD1. The CDR3 consists of 13 residues. V trimming: 10 bases; J trimming: 7 bases; junction bases outside the gene matches: 12. Germline CDR1 and CDR2: MNHNS and SASEGT. CDR3 sequence reads: CANGQVLESGYTF. The CDR3 DNA sequence: TGTGCCAATGGACAGGTTCTGGAGTCTGGCTACACCTTC.

The chain is built from TRBV4-2 and TRBJ1-5; 10 positions agree with TRBD1. V lost 1 base to trimming and J lost 5 bases; unmatched junction nucleotides: 11. The CDR3 contains 18 residues. Germline-derived CDR1 and CDR2 are LGHNA and YNFKEQ. CDR3 residues: CASSQGGWGTGDDQPQHF. The CDR3 DNA sequence: TGTGCCAGCAGCCAAGGCGGATGGGGGACAGGGGACGATCAGCCCCAGCATTTT.

V and J are TRBV30 and TRBJ1-1; tentatively, D is TRBD1 (6 bases). V gave up 8 bases and J gave up 4 bases, with 20 bases separating them. CDR3 length equals 14 residues. The germline V gene encodes CDR1 GTSNPN and CDR2 SVGIG (reference sequence). For the CDR3, the DNA is TGTGCCGGGGAGAGGGGGGGGCGGGGCACTGAAGCTTTCTTT. Its protein product is CAGERGGRGTEAFF.

V and J are TRBV27 and TRBJ1-1; TRBD1 might be the D (5 bases). Germline assignment: CDR1 MNHEY and CDR2 SMNVEV (reference sequence). V lost 5 bases to trimming and J lost 3 bases, with 28 bases between them. The CDR3 spans 19 residues. CDR3 residues: CASSHLGRGASIRDTEAFF. CDR3 DNA sequence: TGTGCCAGCAGTCACCTTGGGCGCGGGGCGTCCATACGAGACACTGAAGCTTTCTTT.

This sequence joins TRBV28 and TRBJ1-1; 8 positions match TRBD1. Unmatched junction bases numbered 11, after V lost 5 bases and J lost 3 bases. Germline lookup yields CDR1 MDHEN and CDR2 SYDVKM. This CDR3 is built from 16 residues. The CDR3 region has the DNA TGTGCCAGCAGTAAACGAAAGGACAGGGACTACACTGAAGCTTTCTTT. Its protein is CASSKRKDRDYTEAFF.

The chain has TRBV6-6 and TRBJ2-7; 8 bases are shared with TRBD1. There are 16 residues in the CDR3. Germline CDR1 is MNHNY and CDR2 is SVGAGI (reference sequence). V was clipped by 2 bases and J by 5 bases; unmatched bases: 11. The CDR3 loop is CASSYTPGGRSDEQYF. CDR3 in DNA: TGTGCCAGCAGTTACACCCCAGGGGGCAGGAGCGACGAGCAGTACTTC.

The rearrangement links TRBV7-2 to TRBJ2-5; 7 bases are shared with TRBD1. With 4 bases clipped from V and 4 bases from J, the junction kept 6 bases outside the gene matches. This CDR3 spans 14 amino acids. Germline loops: CDR1 SGHTA, CDR2 FQGNSA. The CDR3 reads CASSSQGFGETQYF. The CDR3 DNA sequence: TGTGCCAGCAGCTCACAGGGGTTTGGAGAGACCCAGTACTTC.

The chain carries TRBV27 and TRBJ2-7; maybe TRBD2 (5 bases). V shed 5 bases and J shed 4 bases, with 12 bases lying between them. CDR3 size: 13 residues. In germline, CDR1 is MNHEY, CDR2 SMNVEV (reference sequence). CDR3 amino acids: CASSPVGLYEQYF. The CDR3 DNA follows: TGTGCCAGCAGTCCGGTAGGACTTTACGAGCAGTACTTC.